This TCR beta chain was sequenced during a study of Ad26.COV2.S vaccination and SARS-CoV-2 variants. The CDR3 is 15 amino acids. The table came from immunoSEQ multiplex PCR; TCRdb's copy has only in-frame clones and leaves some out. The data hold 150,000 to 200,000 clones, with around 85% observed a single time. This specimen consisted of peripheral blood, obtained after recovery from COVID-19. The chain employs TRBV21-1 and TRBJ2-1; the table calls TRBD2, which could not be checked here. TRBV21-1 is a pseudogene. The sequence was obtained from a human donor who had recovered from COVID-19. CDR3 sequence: CASSQAGGGATRQFF. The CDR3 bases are TGTGCCAGCAGCCAAGCGGGAGGAGGAGCAACAAGGCAGTTCTTC.